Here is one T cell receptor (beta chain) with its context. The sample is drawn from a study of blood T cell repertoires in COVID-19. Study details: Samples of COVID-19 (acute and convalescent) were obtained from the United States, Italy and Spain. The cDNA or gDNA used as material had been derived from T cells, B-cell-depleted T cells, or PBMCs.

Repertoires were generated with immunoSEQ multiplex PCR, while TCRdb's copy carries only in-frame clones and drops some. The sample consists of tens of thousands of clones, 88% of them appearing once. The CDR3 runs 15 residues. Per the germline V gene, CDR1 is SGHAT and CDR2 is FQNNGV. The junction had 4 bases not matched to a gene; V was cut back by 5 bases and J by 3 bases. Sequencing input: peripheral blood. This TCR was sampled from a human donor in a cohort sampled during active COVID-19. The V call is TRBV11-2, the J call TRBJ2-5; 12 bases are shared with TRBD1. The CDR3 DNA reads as TGTGCCAGCAGCCACGGGACAGGGGGCGAAGAGACCCAGTACTTC. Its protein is CASSHGTGGEETQYF.